A selection of T cell receptor beta chains follows, all from one sample in a study of cytomegalovirus exposure and HLA in healthy donors. Profiled with immunoSEQ multiplex PCR; TCRdb holds only in-frame clones, not every one. Of 70,000 or so clones in the sample, 85% to 95% were seen once. The sample comprised PBMCs. The receptors stem from a woman under 30 in good health and CMV-seronegative. CDR3s include the opening cysteine and the closing phenylalanine or tryptophan. The D gene is left open where the match is weak. Size is omitted from some rows. Given values are once, few, many or a class for expanded clones.

NA	TRBV19	TRBJ2-3	NA	TGTGCCAGTAGTCAAATTCGCGGTGATACGCAGTATTTT	CASSQIRGDTQYF
NA	TRBV27	TRBJ1-1	NA	TGTGCCAGCAGCCCCGGACAGACTCTGGGGAACACTGAAGCTTTCTTT	CASSPGQTLGNTEAFF
NA	TRBV20-1	TRBJ2-3	NA	TGCAGCACGGGGGTGAATACGCAGTATTTT	CSTGVNTQYF
NA	TRBV28	TRBJ2-7	TRBD2	TGTGCCAGCAGTCCAGGACTAGTATCCTACGAGCAGTACTTC	CASSPGLVSYEQYF
NA	TRBV7-8	TRBJ2-7	TRBD2	TGTGCCAGCAGCCCGGGACTAGCGGGAGGTTTCTCCTACGAGCAGTACTTC	CASSPGLAGGFSYEQYF
once	TRBV6-1	TRBJ1-6	TRBD1	TGTGCCAGCACCCGACAGGGATTTGGGGTTTCACCCCTCCACTTT	CASTRQGFGVSPLHF
NA	TRBV27	TRBJ2-1	TRBD2	TGTGCCAGCAGGGGACTAGCGGGAGGGCCCAATGAGCAGTTCTTC	CASRGLAGGPNEQFF
NA	TRBV5-4	TRBJ2-5	TRBD2	TGTGCCAGCAGCCCGCCCGGCGGGGGGTGGGAGACCCAGTACTTC	CASSPPGGGWETQYF
NA	TRBV20-1	TRBJ2-7	NA	TGCAGTGCTAGTCTCGAGCAGTACTTC	CSASLEQYF
NA	TRBV4-2	TRBJ1-5	TRBD1	TGTGCCAGCAGCCAAGATTGGGGACAGGGGGGTCAGCCCCAGCATTTT	CASSQDWGQGGQPQHF
NA	TRBV9	TRBJ2-7	TRBD1	TGTGCCAGCAGCGTAGGGGACAGGGCTCCCGAGCAGTACTTC	CASSVGDRAPEQYF
NA	TRBV7-9	TRBJ1-1	NA	TGTGCCAGCAGCTTCAGGGGAAAGGTGAACACTGAAGCTTTCTTT	CASSFRGKVNTEAFF
NA	TRBV13	TRBJ2-5	NA	TGTGCCAGCAGTTCCAGTGAGACCCAGTACTTC	CASSSSETQYF
NA	TRBV4-2	TRBJ2-3	TRBD2	TGTGCCAGCCAACCCGAAGCGGGACGCACAGATACGCAGTATTTT	CASQPEAGRTDTQYF
once	TRBV11-1	TRBJ2-3	TRBD1	TGTGCCAGCAGCTATGACAGGGGGGCAGATACGCAGTATTTT	CASSYDRGADTQYF
NA	TRBV7-9	TRBJ1-2	NA	TGTGCCAGCAGCTTATCCTCGGCGGCATCCTATGGCTACACCTTC	CASSLSSAASYGYTF
NA	TRBV12-5	TRBJ2-4	TRBD1	TGTGCTAGTGGCGGGTTAGGGACAGGTCCCAACATTCAGTACTTC	CASGGLGTGPNIQYF
NA	TRBV6-4	TRBJ2-1	TRBD2	TGTGCCAGCAGTGGGACTAGCGAATCGGGTGAGCAGTTCTTC	CASSGTSESGEQFF
NA	TRBV20-1	TRBJ1-4	NA	TGCAGTCCCAAGGTGGAGGAAAAACTGTTTTTT	CSPKVEEKLFF
NA	TRBV5-4	TRBJ2-7	NA	TGTGCCAGCAGCCCTTTGGGGGGGACATCCTACGAGCAGTACTTC	CASSPLGGTSYEQYF
NA	TRBV7-9	TRBJ1-1	TRBD1	TGTGCCAGCAGCGCGACAGGGGGCAGCACTGAAGCTTTCTTT	CASSATGGSTEAFF
NA	TRBV28	TRBJ2-5	TRBD1	TGTGCCAGCAGTTTATCCGGACAGGGGTACCAAGAGACCCAGTACTTC	CASSLSGQGYQETQYF
NA	TRBV7-9	TRBJ1-2	NA	TGTGCCAGCAGCCACCGGGGGGGCGATGGCTACACCTTC	CASSHRGGDGYTF
NA	TRBV19	TRBJ2-3	NA	TGTGCCAGTAGTACTGGTCGACAGACATCTAGCACAGATACGCAGTATTTT	CASSTGRQTSSTDTQYF
NA	TRBV2	TRBJ2-3	TRBD2	TGTGCCAGCAGTGAAAGAAGCGGGGTCACAGATACGCAGTATTTT	CASSERSGVTDTQYF
NA	TRBV7-8	TRBJ1-3	NA	TGTGCCAGCAGCTCAAGACAGAGCCACTCTGGAAACACCATATATTTT	CASSSRQSHSGNTIYF
NA	TRBV7-2	TRBJ2-7	NA	TGTGCCAGCAGCTTAGGGCTTTCCGCCTACGAGCAGTACTTC	CASSLGLSAYEQYF
NA	TRBV5-4	TRBJ1-1	TRBD1	TGTGCCAGCAGCTTGGAGGGGGCGAGGACTGAAGCTTTCTTT	CASSLEGARTEAFF
NA	TRBV10-2	TRBJ2-3	NA	TGCGCCAGCAGTGCTGGGGGGGGGCCAGATACGCAGTATTTT	CASSAGGGPDTQYF
NA	TRBV4-2	TRBJ2-3	TRBD2	TGTGCCAGCAGCCTGGGACTAGAGATCTCAGATACGCAGTATTTT	CASSLGLEISDTQYF
NA	TRBV7-2	TRBJ1-6	NA	TGTGCCAGCAGCTCAACATATAATTCACCCCTCCACTTT	CASSSTYNSPLHF
once	TRBV5-4	TRBJ2-1	TRBD1	TGTGCCAGCAGGGGACAGGTCTCCTACAATGAGCAGTTCTTC	CASRGQVSYNEQFF
NA	TRBV9	TRBJ1-2	TRBD1	TGTGCCAGCAGCCCAAGGGGACAGGGCGGGTATGGCTACACCTTC	CASSPRGQGGYGYTF
NA	TRBV5-4	TRBJ2-5	TRBD2	TGTGCCAGCAGCCCAACTGGACTAGCGGGGCAAGAGACCCAGTACTTC	CASSPTGLAGQETQYF
NA	TRBV7-3	TRBJ1-2	NA	TGTGCCAGCAGCCTCGGGGGGGCAATTAGTGGCTACACCTTC	CASSLGGAISGYTF
once	TRBV18	TRBJ1-5	TRBD1	TGTGCCAGCTCACCCGGACAGGATCAGCCCCAGCATTTT	CASSPGQDQPQHF
NA	TRBV15	TRBJ1-2	NA	TGTGCCACCAGCAGAGAGAGGACGGGAATGCCCTATGGCTACACCTTC	CATSRERTGMPYGYTF
NA	TRBV2	TRBJ2-5	TRBD2	TGTGCCAGCAGTGAACAGTTAGCGGGGGGGGAGACCCAGTACTTC	CASSEQLAGGETQYF
NA	TRBV7-6	TRBJ1-6	NA	TGTGCCAGCAGCACCGGAATGGAGGACAGCTCCTATAATTCACCCCTCCACTTT	CASSTGMEDSSYNSPLHF
NA	TRBV29-1	TRBJ2-1	TRBD1	TGCAGCGTTGAAGGCGATCCGGGACAGGGCAACTACAATGAGCAGTTCTTC	CSVEGDPGQGNYNEQFF
NA	TRBV27	TRBJ2-5	NA	TGTGCCAGCGGGGGCGCAAAAGAGACCCAGTACTTC	CASGGAKETQYF
NA	TRBV6-1	TRBJ2-3	TRBD2	TGTGCCAGCAGTGTGCGACTAGCGGGAGGGCCAGATACGCAGTATTTT	CASSVRLAGGPDTQYF
NA	TRBV11-2	TRBJ2-7	NA	TGTGCCAGCAGCTTAGCGGGCAGGGTCGAGCAGTACTTC	CASSLAGRVEQYF
NA	TRBV27	TRBJ1-5	TRBD1	TGTGCCAGCAGGGACGGACAGGGGGCGCATCAGCCCCAGCATTTT	CASRDGQGAHQPQHF
once	TRBV9	TRBJ2-2	TRBD1	TGTGCCAGCAGCGTAGCCTCCGGGACAGGGTACACCGGGGAGCTGTTTTTT	CASSVASGTGYTGELFF
NA	TRBV29-1	TRBJ2-3	TRBD2	TGCAGCGTTGAAGCACCAGTAGCGGGAGACACAGATACGCAGTATTTT	CSVEAPVAGDTDTQYF
NA	TRBV5-5	TRBJ2-1	NA	TGTGCCAGCAGCTTGACTAGTGGGGACAATGAGCAGTTCTTC	CASSLTSGDNEQFF